This T cell receptor (beta chain) derives from a study of T-cell memory formation after mild COVID-19. Whole-study results and caveats: A second wave expanding day 15 to 37 was CD4+-biased; contracting clones were balanced.

Using its own MiXCR run on the 5' RACE reads, TCRdb lists one record per CDR3 protein. This table has hundreds of thousands of distinct CDR3 sequences, more than 15% appearing once. The CDR3 consists of 14 residues. V was shortened by 5 bases and J by 0 bases, with 9 bases between the two germline ends. CDR1 SGHTA and CDR2 FQGNSA come from the germline V gene. This clonotype was seen many times. Its antigen is not known. This clonotype was obtained from a man between 18 and 35 years old who had mild COVID-19 (a few samples of this study predate the infection). Cell type and time point are not known. Sequencing used PBMCs or a T cell subset sorted from them (not recorded which). V is TRBV7-2 and J is TRBJ2-3; D gene ambiguous. CDR3 in amino acids: CASSLSRSTDTQYF. The CDR3 DNA follows: TGTGCCAGCAGCCTTTCCCGGAGCACAGATACGCAGTATTTT. Variable domain in full (rest from reference TRBV7-2 and TRBJ2-3): GAGVSQSPSNKVTEKGKDVELRCDPISGHTALYWYRQSLGQGLEFLIYFQGNSAPDKSGLPSDRFSAERTGGSVSTLTIQRTQQEDSAVYLCASSLSRSTDTQYFGPGTRLTVL.